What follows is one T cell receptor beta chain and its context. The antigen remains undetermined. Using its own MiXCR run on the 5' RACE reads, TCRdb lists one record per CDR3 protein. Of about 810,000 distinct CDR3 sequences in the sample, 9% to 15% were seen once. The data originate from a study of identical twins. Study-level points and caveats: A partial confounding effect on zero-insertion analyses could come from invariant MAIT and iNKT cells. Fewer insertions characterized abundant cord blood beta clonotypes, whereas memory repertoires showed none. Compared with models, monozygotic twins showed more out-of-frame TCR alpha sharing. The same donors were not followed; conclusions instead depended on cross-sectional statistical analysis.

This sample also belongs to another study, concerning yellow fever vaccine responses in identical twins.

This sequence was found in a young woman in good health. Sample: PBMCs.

DNA for the CDR3: TGTGCCAGCAGCCAAGGGGGCTGGACTAGCGGCCACAATGAGCAGTTCTTC. Translated, it gives CASSQGGWTSGHNEQFF. The chain uses TRBV3-1 and TRBJ2-1; 10 bases agree with TRBD2. From germline, CDR1 is LGHDT and CDR2 YNNKEL (reference sequence). CDR3 length equals 17 residues. The ends lost 1 base at V and 5 bases at J; junction bases unmatched: 8.